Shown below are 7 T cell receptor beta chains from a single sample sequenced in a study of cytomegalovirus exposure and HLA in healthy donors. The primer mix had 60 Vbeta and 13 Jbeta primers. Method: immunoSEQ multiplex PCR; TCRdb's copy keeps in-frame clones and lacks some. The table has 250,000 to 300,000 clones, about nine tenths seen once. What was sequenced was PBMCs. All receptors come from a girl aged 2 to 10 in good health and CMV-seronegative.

The CDR3: CASSLPGQGYTGELFF. The CDR3 DNA reads TGTGCCAGCAGTTTACCCGGACAGGGGTACACCGGGGAGCTGTTTTTT. The chain employs TRBV28 and TRBJ2-2; TRBD1 matches 9 bases. Germline CDR1 MDHEN, CDR2 SYDVKM. J lost 3 bases, V lost 2 bases, and 4 bases had no gene match. This CDR3 has 16 residues.

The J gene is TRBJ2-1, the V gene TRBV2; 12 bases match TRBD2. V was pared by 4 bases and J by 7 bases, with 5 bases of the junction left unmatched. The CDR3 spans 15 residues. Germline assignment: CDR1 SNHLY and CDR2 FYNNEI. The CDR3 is CASSGLAGAWNEQFF. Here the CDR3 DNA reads TGTGCCAGCAGTGGACTAGCGGGGGCGTGGAATGAGCAGTTCTTC.

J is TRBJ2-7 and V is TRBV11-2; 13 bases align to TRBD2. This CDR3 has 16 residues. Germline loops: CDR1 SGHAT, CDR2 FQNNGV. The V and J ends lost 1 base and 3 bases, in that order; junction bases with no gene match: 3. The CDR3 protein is CASSLGTSGRFYEQYF. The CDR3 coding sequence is TGTGCCAGCAGCTTAGGGACTAGCGGGAGATTCTACGAGCAGTACTTC.

Here the CDR3 reads CASSLVASYGYTF. The CDR3 DNA reads as TGTGCCAGCAGCCTCGTGGCCAGCTATGGCTACACCTTC. This chain links TRBV5-4 with TRBJ1-2; D remains ambiguous. Trimming removed 4 bases at V and 4 bases at J, with 11 bases between. CDR1 SGHNT and CDR2 YYREEE come from the germline V gene (reference sequence). The CDR3 totals 13 residues.

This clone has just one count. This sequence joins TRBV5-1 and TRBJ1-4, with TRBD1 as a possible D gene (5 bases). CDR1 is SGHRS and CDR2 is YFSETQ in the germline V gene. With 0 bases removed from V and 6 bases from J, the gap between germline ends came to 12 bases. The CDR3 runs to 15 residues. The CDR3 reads CASSLEGRADEKLFF. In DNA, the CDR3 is TGCGCCAGCAGCTTGGAAGGCAGGGCGGATGAAAAACTGTTTTTT.

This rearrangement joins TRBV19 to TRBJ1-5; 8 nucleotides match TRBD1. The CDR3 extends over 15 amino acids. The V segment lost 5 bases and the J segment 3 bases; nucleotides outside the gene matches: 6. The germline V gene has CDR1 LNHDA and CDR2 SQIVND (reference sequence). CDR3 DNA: TGTGCCAGTAGTCCCCCAGGGGGCCTCAATCAGCCCCAGCATTTT. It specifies CASSPPGGLNQPQHF.

CDR3 sequence reads: CASSELRDTIYF. CDR3 nucleotide sequence: TGTGCCAGCAGTGAACTGAGGGACACCATATATTTT. This sequence joins TRBV6-1 and TRBJ1-3; no firm D call. CDR3 length: 12 residues. The germline gives CDR1 MNHNS, CDR2 SASEGT. Trimming left V 2 bases short and J 8 bases short, with 7 bases between.